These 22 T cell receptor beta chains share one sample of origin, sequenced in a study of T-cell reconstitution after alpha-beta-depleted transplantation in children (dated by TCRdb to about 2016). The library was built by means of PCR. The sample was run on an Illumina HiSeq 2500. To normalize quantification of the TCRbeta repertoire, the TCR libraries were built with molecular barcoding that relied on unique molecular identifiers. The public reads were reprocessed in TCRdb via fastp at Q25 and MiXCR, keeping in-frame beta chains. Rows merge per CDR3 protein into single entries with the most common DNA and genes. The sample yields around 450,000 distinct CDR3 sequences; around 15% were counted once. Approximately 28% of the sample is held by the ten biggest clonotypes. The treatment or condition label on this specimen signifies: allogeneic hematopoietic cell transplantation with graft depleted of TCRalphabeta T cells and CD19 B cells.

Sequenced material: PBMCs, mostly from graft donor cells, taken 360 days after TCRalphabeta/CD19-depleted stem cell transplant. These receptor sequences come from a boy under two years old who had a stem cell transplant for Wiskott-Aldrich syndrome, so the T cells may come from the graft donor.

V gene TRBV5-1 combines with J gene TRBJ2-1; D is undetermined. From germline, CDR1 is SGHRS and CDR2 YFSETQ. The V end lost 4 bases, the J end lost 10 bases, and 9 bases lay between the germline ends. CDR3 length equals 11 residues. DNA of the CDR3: TGCGCCAGCAGCAGATACGGGGAGCAGTTCTTC. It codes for CASSRYGEQFF.

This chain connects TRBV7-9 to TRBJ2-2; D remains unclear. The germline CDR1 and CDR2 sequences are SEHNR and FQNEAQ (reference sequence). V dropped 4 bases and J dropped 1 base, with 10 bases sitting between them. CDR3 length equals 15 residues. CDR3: CASSSAFLNTGELFF. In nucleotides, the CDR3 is TGTGCCAGCAGCTCAGCCTTTTTGAACACCGGGGAGCTGTTTTTT.

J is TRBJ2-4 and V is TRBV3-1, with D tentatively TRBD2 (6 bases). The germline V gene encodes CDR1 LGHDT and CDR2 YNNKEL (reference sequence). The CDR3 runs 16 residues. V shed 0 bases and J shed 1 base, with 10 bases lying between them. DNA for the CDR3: TGTGCCAGCAGCCAAGAGCCGGCGGGGGCCAAAAACATTCAGTACTTC. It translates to CASSQEPAGAKNIQYF. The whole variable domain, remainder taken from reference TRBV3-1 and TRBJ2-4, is DTAVSQTPKYLVTQMGNDKSIKCEQNLGHDTMYWYKQDSKKFLKIMFSYNNKELIINETVPNRFSPKSPDKAHLNLHINSLELGDSAVYFCASSQEPAGAKNIQYFGAGTRLSVL.

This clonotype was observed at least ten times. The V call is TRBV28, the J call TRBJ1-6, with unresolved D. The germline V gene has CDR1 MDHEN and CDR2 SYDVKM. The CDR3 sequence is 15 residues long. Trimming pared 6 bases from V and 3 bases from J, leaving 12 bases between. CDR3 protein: CASRFITVYNSPLHF. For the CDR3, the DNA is TGTGCCAGCAGATTTATAACGGTCTATAATTCACCCCTCCACTTT.

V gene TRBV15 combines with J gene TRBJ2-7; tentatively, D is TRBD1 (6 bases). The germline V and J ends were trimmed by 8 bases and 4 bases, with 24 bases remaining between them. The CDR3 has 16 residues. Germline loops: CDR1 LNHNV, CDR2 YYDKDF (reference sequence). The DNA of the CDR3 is TGTGCCACCGTCACCTACAGGGTGACGATGGATTACGAGCAGTACTTC. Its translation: CATVTYRVTMDYEQYF. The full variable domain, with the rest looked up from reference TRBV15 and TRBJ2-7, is DAMVIQNPRYQVTQFGKPVTLSCSQTLNHNVMYWYQQKSSQAPKLLFHYYDKDFNNEADTPDNFQSRRPNTSFCFLDIRSPGLGDTAMYLCATVTYRVTMDYEQYFGPGTRLTVT.

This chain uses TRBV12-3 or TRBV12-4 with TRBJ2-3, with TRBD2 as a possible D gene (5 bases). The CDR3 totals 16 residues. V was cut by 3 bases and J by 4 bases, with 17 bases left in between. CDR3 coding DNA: TGTGCCAGCAGTTTCAGAATCGGGGTACGGGCAGATACGCAGTATTTT. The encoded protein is CASSFRIGVRADTQYF.

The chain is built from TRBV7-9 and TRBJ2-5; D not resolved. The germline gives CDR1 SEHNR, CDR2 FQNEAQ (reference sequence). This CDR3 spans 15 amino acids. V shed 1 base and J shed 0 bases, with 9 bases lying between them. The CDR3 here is CASSLVVGHQETQYF. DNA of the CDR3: TGTGCCAGCAGCTTAGTAGTAGGACACCAAGAGACCCAGTACTTC.

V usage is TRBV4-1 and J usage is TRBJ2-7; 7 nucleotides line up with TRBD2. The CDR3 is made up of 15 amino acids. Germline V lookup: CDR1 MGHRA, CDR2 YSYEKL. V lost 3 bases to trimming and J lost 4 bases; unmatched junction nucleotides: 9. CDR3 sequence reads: CASSHGGGAPYEQYF. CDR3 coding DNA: TGCGCCAGCAGCCACGGCGGGGGAGCGCCTTACGAGCAGTACTTC.

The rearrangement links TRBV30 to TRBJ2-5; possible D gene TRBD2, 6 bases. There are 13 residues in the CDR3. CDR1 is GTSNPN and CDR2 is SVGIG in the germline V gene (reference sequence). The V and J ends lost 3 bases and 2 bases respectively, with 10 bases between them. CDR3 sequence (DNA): TGTGCCTGGAGCTCGGGGGTGCAAGAGACCCAGTACTTC. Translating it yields CAWSSGVQETQYF.

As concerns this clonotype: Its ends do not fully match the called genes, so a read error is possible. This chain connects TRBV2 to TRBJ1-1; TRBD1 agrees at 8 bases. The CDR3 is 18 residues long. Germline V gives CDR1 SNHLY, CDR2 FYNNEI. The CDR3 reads CACSLYRGFTVSNTEAFF. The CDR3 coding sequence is TGTGCCTGCAGCCTCTACAGGGGGTTTACAGTGTCGAACACTGAAGCTTTCTTT.

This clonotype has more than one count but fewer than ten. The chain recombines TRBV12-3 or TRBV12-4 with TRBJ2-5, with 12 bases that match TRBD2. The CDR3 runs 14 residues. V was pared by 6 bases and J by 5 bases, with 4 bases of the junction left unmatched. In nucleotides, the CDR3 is TGTGCCAGCAGCCTAGCGGGAGGGATGGAGACCCAGTACTTC. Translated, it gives CASSLAGGMETQYF.

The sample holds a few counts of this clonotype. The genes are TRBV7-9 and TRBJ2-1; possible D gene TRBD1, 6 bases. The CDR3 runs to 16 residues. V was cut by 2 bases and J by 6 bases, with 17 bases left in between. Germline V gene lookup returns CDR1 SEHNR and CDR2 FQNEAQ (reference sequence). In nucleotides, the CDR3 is TGTGCCAGCAGCTTATTACCCCGGGGCAGGGGCAATGAGCAGTTCTTC. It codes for CASSLLPRGRGNEQFF.

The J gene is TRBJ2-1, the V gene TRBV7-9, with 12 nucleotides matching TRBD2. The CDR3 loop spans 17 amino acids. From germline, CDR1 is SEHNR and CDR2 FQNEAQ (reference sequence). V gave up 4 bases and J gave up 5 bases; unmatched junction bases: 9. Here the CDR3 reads CASSSLGLAGSNNEQFF. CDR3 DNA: TGTGCCAGCAGCTCACTGGGACTAGCGGGTTCTAACAATGAGCAGTTCTTC.

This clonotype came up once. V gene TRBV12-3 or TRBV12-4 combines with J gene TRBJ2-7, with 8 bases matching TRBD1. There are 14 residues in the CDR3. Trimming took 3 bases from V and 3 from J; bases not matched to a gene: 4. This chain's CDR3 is CASSFLDRVYEQYF. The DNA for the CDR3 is TGTGCCAGCAGTTTTTTGGACAGGGTCTACGAGCAGTACTTC.

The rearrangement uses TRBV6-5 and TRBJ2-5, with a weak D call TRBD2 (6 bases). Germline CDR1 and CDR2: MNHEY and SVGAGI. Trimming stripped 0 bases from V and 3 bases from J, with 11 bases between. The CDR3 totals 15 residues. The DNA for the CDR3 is TGTGCCAGCAGTTACTCCGGGACTCAAAAAGAGACCCAGTACTTC. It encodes CASSYSGTQKETQYF.

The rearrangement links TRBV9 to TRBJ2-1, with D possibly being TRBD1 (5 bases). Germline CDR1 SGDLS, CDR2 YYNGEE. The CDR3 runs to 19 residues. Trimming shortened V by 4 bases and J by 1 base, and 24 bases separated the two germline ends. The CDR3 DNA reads TGTGCCAGCAGCCGTGAAGGGGCAGGTTACACGTCATCCTACAATGAGCAGTTCTTC. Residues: CASSREGAGYTSSYNEQFF.

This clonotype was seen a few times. The CDR3 loop reads CASSLTLGTDAYEQYF. The CDR3 nucleotides read TGTGCCAGCAGCCTCACCCTCGGGACAGACGCCTACGAGCAGTACTTC. V usage is TRBV3-1 and J usage is TRBJ2-7, with 7 nucleotides matching TRBD1. The CDR3 runs to 16 residues. V lost 4 bases and J lost 2; bases outside the gene matches: 11. Looked up from germline, CDR1 is LGHDT and CDR2 is YNNKEL (reference sequence).

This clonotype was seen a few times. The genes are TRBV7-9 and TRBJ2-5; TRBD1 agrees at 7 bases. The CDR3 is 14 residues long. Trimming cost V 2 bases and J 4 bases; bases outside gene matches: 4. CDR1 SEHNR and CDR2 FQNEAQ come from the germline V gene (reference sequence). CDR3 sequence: CASSLTGERETQYF. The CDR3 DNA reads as TGTGCCAGCAGCTTAACAGGGGAGCGAGAGACCCAGTACTTC.

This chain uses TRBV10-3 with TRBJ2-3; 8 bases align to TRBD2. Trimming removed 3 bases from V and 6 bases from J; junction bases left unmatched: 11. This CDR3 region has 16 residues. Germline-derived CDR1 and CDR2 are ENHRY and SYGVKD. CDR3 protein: CAISENLAGLTDTQYF. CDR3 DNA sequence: TGTGCCATCAGTGAAAATCTAGCGGGCCTCACGGATACGCAGTATTTT.

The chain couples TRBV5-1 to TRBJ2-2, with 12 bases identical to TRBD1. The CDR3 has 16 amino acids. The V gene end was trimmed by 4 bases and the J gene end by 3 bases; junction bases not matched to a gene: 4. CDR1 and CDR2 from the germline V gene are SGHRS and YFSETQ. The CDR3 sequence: CASSVRDRGHTGELFF. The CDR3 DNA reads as TGCGCCAGCAGCGTCCGGGACAGGGGGCACACCGGGGAGCTGTTTTTT.

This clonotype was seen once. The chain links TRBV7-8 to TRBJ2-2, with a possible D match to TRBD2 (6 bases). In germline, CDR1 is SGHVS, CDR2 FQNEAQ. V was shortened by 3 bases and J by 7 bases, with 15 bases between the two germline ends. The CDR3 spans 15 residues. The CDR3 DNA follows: TGTGCCAGCAGCTTGGTACGGAGGGGCCACGGGGAGCTGTTTTTT. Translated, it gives CASSLVRRGHGELFF.

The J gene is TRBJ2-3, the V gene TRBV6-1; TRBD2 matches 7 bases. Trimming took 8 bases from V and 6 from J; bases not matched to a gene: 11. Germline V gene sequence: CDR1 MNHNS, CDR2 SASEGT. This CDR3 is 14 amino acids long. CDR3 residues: CASRMGGTLDTQYF. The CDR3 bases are TGTGCCAGCCGTATGGGGGGGACTTTGGATACGCAGTATTTT.